This section outlines one T cell receptor beta chain sequence together with its context. Antigen unknown. The sample contains more than one DNA sequence encoding this CDR3. The CDR3 is made up of 15 amino acids. CDR1 is MDHEN and CDR2 is SYDVKM in the germline V gene. With 5 bases clipped from V and 5 bases from J, the junction kept 4 bases outside the gene matches. The entry originates in a study of Tregs in tolerant kidney transplant recipients. Study-wide points: Changing PCR primers prevented nucleotide comparison between some patients' samples. Biological reproducibility was not directly addressed, but technical replication error appeared minimal. Expanding Tregs on activated donor B cells appeared to best identify donor-specific TCRbeta clones.

Some clones are missing from TCRdb's copy, which holds only in-frame ones; the method was immunoSEQ multiplex PCR. Among over 70,000 clones listed, 90% to 95% were seen once. Mixed chimerism was transient after nonmyeloablative marrow transplants from related graft donors. The material sequenced was CD4+ T cells from blood (PBMCs), taken 24 months after the transplant. The source of this sequence is a human patient who received a combined kidney and bone marrow transplant. Some T cells may have come from the graft donor. The chain links TRBV28 to TRBJ1-6, with TRBD1 matching 9 bases. The CDR3 here is CASSPRDRDNSPLHF. For the CDR3, the DNA is TGTGCCAGCAGTCCACGGGACAGGGATAATTCACCCCTCCACTTT.